The 31 T cell receptor beta chains in this list originate from one sample, sequenced in a study of blood T cells in healthy people across ages. The authors ran a second PCR of about 7 to 11 cycles using a sample-barcoded 5' primer and a J-beta primer mix. One entry per CDR3 protein, called by TCRdb with MiXCR from the 5' RACE reads. The data show about 700,000 distinct CDR3 sequences, approximately 31% seen once. Specimen: blood. Source of these receptors: a woman aged 80 or over in good health.

The V gene is TRBV7-9, the J gene TRBJ2-7, with D possibly being TRBD1 (5 bases). The CDR3 is 17 amino acids. Trimming took 1 base from V and 0 from J, leaving 16 bases between them. CDR1 SEHNR and CDR2 FQNEAQ come from the germline V gene (reference sequence). The CDR3 here is CASSLGVDKKGSYEQYF. Here the CDR3 DNA reads TGTGCCAGCAGCTTAGGAGTGGACAAGAAGGGCTCCTACGAGCAGTACTTC.

This clonotype showed up just a few times. The chain couples TRBV20-1 to TRBJ1-2, with D perhaps TRBD1 (6 bases). V was cut by 0 bases and J by 8 bases, with 16 bases left in between. The germline gives CDR1 DFQATT, CDR2 SNEGSKA (reference sequence). The CDR3 totals 14 residues. CDR3 in amino acids: CSARDWRGGMGYTF. CDR3 coding DNA: TGCAGTGCTAGAGATTGGAGGGGGGGGATGGGCTACACCTTC.

This clonotype was recorded many times. The chain recombines TRBV30 with TRBJ1-5; D unresolved. The CDR3 sequence is 13 residues long. V shed 3 bases and J shed 5 bases, with 11 bases lying between them. Per germline, CDR1 GTSNPN and CDR2 SVGIG (reference sequence). Here the CDR3 DNA reads TGTGCCTGGAGCCAAGGTCTGGATCAGCCCCAGCATTTT. Translating it yields CAWSQGLDQPQHF.

V gene TRBV6-6 combines with J gene TRBJ1-3; maybe TRBD1 (6 bases). V was clipped by 4 bases and J by 1 base, with 14 bases between them. The length of the CDR3 is 16 residues. Germline CDR1 and CDR2: MNHNY and SVGAGI (reference sequence). For the CDR3, the DNA is TGTGCCAGCAGTTCGGAATTAACAGGGTCTGGAAACACCATATATTTT. Protein product: CASSSELTGSGNTIYF.

This clonotype was recorded many times. The chain links TRBV9 to TRBJ2-7; TRBD1 aligns across 8 bases. This CDR3 region has 14 residues. In germline, CDR1 is SGDLS, CDR2 YYNGEE. The ends lost 0 bases at V and 6 bases at J; junction bases unmatched: 5. CDR3 region: CASSVATGGFEQYF. The CDR3, as DNA: TGTGCCAGCAGCGTAGCTACAGGGGGGTTCGAGCAGTACTTC.

There are many counts of this clonotype. This sequence joins TRBV6-5 and TRBJ2-7; D perhaps matches TRBD1 (6 bases). In germline, CDR1 is MNHEY, CDR2 SVGAGI. The V end was cut by 6 bases, the J end by 0 bases, with 15 bases between. This CDR3 contains 15 residues. This chain's CDR3 is CASRKDRLSSYEQYF. CDR3 nucleotide sequence: TGTGCCAGCAGGAAAGACAGGCTAAGCTCCTACGAGCAGTACTTC.

This clonotype was seen more than once but under ten times. The chain combines TRBV7-3 with TRBJ1-1; TRBD1 might be the D (6 bases). There are 15 residues in the CDR3. CDR1 and CDR2 (germline): SGHTA, FQGTGA. Between the trimmed V and J ends, which lost 4 bases and 1 base, there was a span of 13 bases. CDR3 sequence (DNA): TGTGCCAGCAGCTCGCAAAAACAGGGGAACACTGAAGCTTTCTTT. Protein: CASSSQKQGNTEAFF. Full variable domain (rest looked up from reference TRBV7-3 and TRBJ1-1): GAGVSQTPSNKVTEKGKYVELRCDPISGHTALYWYRQSLGQGPEFLIYFQGTGAADDSGLPNDRFFAVRPEGSVSTLKIQRTERGDSAVYLCASSSQKQGNTEAFFGQGTRLTVV.

The CDR3 bases are TGCAGCGTTGAAGGGGTAGCCAAAAACATTCAGTACTTC. Protein sequence: CSVEGVAKNIQYF. The chain employs TRBV29-1 and TRBJ2-4, with unresolved D. The CDR3 sequence is 13 residues long. V was pared by 1 base and J by 0 bases, with 4 bases between. CDR1 SQVTM and CDR2 ANQGSEA come from the germline V gene. Combining the CDR3 with reference TRBV29-1 and TRBJ2-4 gives the whole variable domain SAVISQKPSRDICQRGTSLTIQCQVDSQVTMMFWYRQQPGQSLTLIATANQGSEATYESGFVIDKFPISRPNLTFSTLTVSNMSPEDSSIYLCSVEGVAKNIQYFGAGTRLSVL.

This clonotype was observed many times. The rearrangement uses TRBV15 and TRBJ2-1; maybe TRBD1 (6 bases). CDR3 length: 14 amino acids. Trimming shortened V by 0 bases and J by 10 bases, and 13 bases separated the two germline ends. Per germline, CDR1 LNHNV and CDR2 YYDKDF (reference sequence). The CDR3 coding sequence is TGTGCCACCAGCAGAGATCTCACAGGGTACGAGCAGTTCTTC. It translates to CATSRDLTGYEQFF.

J is TRBJ2-3 and V is TRBV29-1; tentatively, D is TRBD2 (5 bases). Germline CDR1 SQVTM, CDR2 ANQGSEA. Trimming pared 4 bases from V and 2 bases from J, leaving 13 bases between. This CDR3 spans 14 amino acids. The CDR3 here is CSVAGAGYTDTQYF. CDR3 coding DNA: TGCAGCGTTGCGGGCGCGGGTTACACAGATACGCAGTATTTT.

Regarding this clonotype: The junction differs from germline at one of its ends, possibly a read error. The rearrangement joins TRBV9 to TRBJ1-2, with D tentatively TRBD1 (5 bases). CDR3 length: 13 amino acids. CDR1 is SGDLS, CDR2 YYNGEE, per germline. The CDR3 DNA reads TGTACCAGCAGCGTACCAGGGACCCCTGGCTACACCTTC. It encodes CTSSVPGTPGYTF. Full variable domain (outside the CDR3, taken from reference TRBV9 and TRBJ1-2): DSGVTQTPKHLITATGQRVTLRCSPRSGDLSVYWYQQSLDQGLQFLIQYYNGEERAKGNILERFSAQQFPDLHSELNLSSLELGDSALYFCTSSVPGTPGYTFGSGTRLTVV.

This clonotype was detected many times. The chain combines TRBV5-1 with TRBJ2-7, with 7 bases that match TRBD1. The CDR3 loop spans 18 amino acids. Trimming cost V 0 bases and J 1 base; bases outside gene matches: 13. Germline CDR1 and CDR2: SGHRS and YFSETQ. CDR3 protein: CASSLGATGLRFSYEQYF. The CDR3 DNA is TGCGCCAGCAGCTTGGGGGCGACAGGGCTGCGCTTTTCCTACGAGCAGTACTTC.

In this sample, this clonotype turned up many times. CDR3 in DNA: TGCGCCAGCAGCTTGGGGGTCGGGCAGCCCCAGCATTTT. This gives the protein CASSLGVGQPQHF. The V and J genes are TRBV5-1 and TRBJ1-5, with D hard to call. Trimming removed 0 bases at V and 7 bases at J, with 8 bases between. The length of the CDR3 is 13 residues. Looked up from germline, CDR1 is SGHRS and CDR2 is YFSETQ.

This clonotype was seen repeatedly, ten times or more. The V and J genes are TRBV28 and TRBJ1-2, with 9 bases matching TRBD1. Losses at the gene ends were 1 base for V and 8 bases for J; bases not matched to a gene: 8. Per the germline V gene, CDR1 is MDHEN and CDR2 is SYDVKM. The CDR3 totals 15 residues. The CDR3 coding sequence is TGTGCCAGCAGTTTATCGGACAGGGGAGAATGGGGCTACACCTTC. Its translation: CASSLSDRGEWGYTF.

V gene TRBV4-3 combines with J gene TRBJ2-2, with 9 bases that match TRBD2. Trimming took 4 bases from V and 2 from J; bases not matched to a gene: 11. Germline CDR1 and CDR2: LGHNA and YSLEER. This CDR3 is 18 amino acids long. The CDR3 DNA reads as TGCGCCAGCAGCCGCAGCCCTCGACTAGCGGTTAACACCGGGGAGCTGTTTTTT. Its protein product is CASSRSPRLAVNTGELFF.

In its sample, this clonotype was seen a few times. This clone may be a read error of a much larger clone one base away. This chain uses TRBV5-1 with TRBJ2-7; 11 bases fit TRBD2. The trim removed 0 bases at V and 7 bases at J, leaving 12 bases unmatched. This CDR3 region has 17 residues. The germline gives CDR1 SGHRS, CDR2 YFSETQ. The CDR3: CASSLGPLAGGYNEQYF. The DNA of the CDR3 is TGCGCCAGCAGCTTGGGACCTCTAGCGGGGGGCTACAATGAGCAGTACTTC.

This clonotype was seen many times. The CDR3, as DNA: TGTGCCAGCAGCTTAGTAGCGGGGAGCCATGAGCAGTTCTTC. Its translation is CASSLVAGSHEQFF. This sequence joins TRBV7-9 and TRBJ2-1; 8 bases match TRBD2. V lost 1 base, J lost 8 bases, and 4 bases stayed unmatched. The CDR3 totals 14 residues. CDR1 and CDR2 from the germline V gene are SEHNR and FQNEAQ (reference sequence).

This clonotype has at least ten counts. V usage is TRBV2 and J usage is TRBJ1-2, with D maybe TRBD1 (5 bases). The V gene's germline CDR1 is SNHLY and CDR2 FYNNEI. Trimming removed 6 bases at V and 8 bases at J, with 16 bases between. The CDR3 is 13 residues long. The chain's CDR3 is CASSGEGDGGYTF. In DNA form, the CDR3 reads TGTGCCAGCAGCGGAGAAGGGGATGGGGGCTACACCTTC.

This clonotype was seen repeatedly, ten times or more. The chain couples TRBV7-7 to TRBJ2-5; 10 bases match TRBD2. Germline CDR1 and CDR2: SSHAT and FNYEAQ (reference sequence). V shed 3 bases, J shed 2 bases, and the junction held 18 bases outside the gene matches. This CDR3 is built from 20 residues. This chain's CDR3 is CASSLSLPGSGGNLQETQYF. The CDR3 coding sequence is TGTGCCAGCAGCTTGAGCCTCCCGGGTAGCGGGGGGAACCTACAAGAGACCCAGTACTTC.

This clonotype showed up many times. V gene TRBV3-1 combines with J gene TRBJ2-7; D remains unclear. This CDR3 spans 14 amino acids. The germline V and J ends were trimmed by 0 bases and 3 bases, with 9 bases remaining between them. Germline CDR1 is LGHDT and CDR2 is YNNKEL (reference sequence). In nucleotides, the CDR3 is TGTGCCAGCAGCCAAGAAATTGGGATCTACGAGCAGTACTTC. Translated: CASSQEIGIYEQYF.

The chain joins TRBV7-9 to TRBJ2-3; 8 bases line up with TRBD1. The V gene end was trimmed by 5 bases and the J gene end by 2 bases; junction bases not matched to a gene: 6. The V gene's germline CDR1 is SEHNR and CDR2 FQNEAQ (reference sequence). This CDR3 spans 15 amino acids. The CDR3 reads CASSQTGATTDTQYF. CDR3 bases: TGTGCCAGCAGCCAGACAGGGGCCACCACAGATACGCAGTATTTT.

This clonotype was recorded at least ten times. The genes are TRBV5-1 and TRBJ2-7, with 7 bases that match TRBD1. This CDR3 region has 15 residues. The J segment lost 5 bases and the V segment lost 4 bases, leaving 12 bases of the junction unmatched. In germline, CDR1 is SGHRS, CDR2 YFSETQ. The CDR3 here is CASSLTKTGFDEQYF. As DNA, the CDR3 is TGCGCCAGCAGCCTCACGAAGACAGGGTTCGACGAGCAGTACTTC. The complete variable domain, with remaining parts taken from reference TRBV5-1 and TRBJ2-7, reads KAGVTQTPRYLIKTRGQQVTLSCSPISGHRSVSWYQQTPGQGLQFLFEYFSETQRNKGNFPGRFSGRQFSNSRSEMNVSTLELGDSALYLCASSLTKTGFDEQYFGPGTRLTVT.

This clonotype was detected many times. The V and J genes are TRBV20-1 and TRBJ1-1; TRBD1 is a possible D gene (6 bases). The ends were cut back, 5 bases at V and 2 bases at J, with 12 bases in the middle. Looked up from germline, CDR1 is DFQATT and CDR2 is SNEGSKA (reference sequence). The CDR3 is made up of 13 amino acids. The CDR3 sequence: CSAQTGVNTEAFF. The CDR3 region has the DNA TGCAGTGCTCAGACAGGTGTAAACACTGAAGCTTTCTTT.

The chain links TRBV20-1 to TRBJ2-5; D perhaps matches TRBD2 (6 bases). With 6 bases removed from V and 3 bases from J, the gap between germline ends came to 17 bases. The CDR3 contains 14 residues. The germline gives CDR1 DFQATT, CDR2 SNEGSKA (reference sequence). This CDR3 is CSAAVGSGKETQYF. As DNA, the CDR3 is TGCAGTGCCGCCGTGGGTAGCGGAAAAGAGACCCAGTACTTC.

This clonotype came up many times. The gene calls are TRBV12-1 and TRBJ2-5; the table's TRBD1 call for D was not verified on the DNA. TRBV12-1 is tagged as a pseudogene. CDR3 length equals 15 residues. The DNA for the CDR3 is TGTGCCAGCAGCCCCCTGCGGGGGAGCCAAGAGACCCAGTACTTC. Protein: CASSPLRGSQETQYF.

Comments on this clonotype: A much larger clonotype is one base distant, so this may be a read error. The rearrangement uses TRBV20-1 and TRBJ2-7; D remains ambiguous. The length of the CDR3 is 11 residues. CDR1 and CDR2 from the germline V gene are DFQATT and SNEGSKA (reference sequence). The CDR3 sequence: CRATQSYEQYF. As DNA, the CDR3 is TGCAGGGCAACCCAGTCCTACGAGCAGTACTTC.

This chain joins TRBV20-1 and TRBJ1-5; D unresolved. In germline, CDR1 is DFQATT, CDR2 SNEGSKA (reference sequence). The V end lost 0 bases, the J end lost 10 bases, and 13 bases lay between the germline ends. CDR3 length: 13 residues. CDR3 in amino acids: CSARDDTRGPQHF. The DNA of the CDR3 is TGCAGTGCTAGAGACGACACCCGAGGACCCCAGCATTTT.

The count of this clonotype is one. A much larger clonotype is one base distant, so this may be a read error. The chain is built from TRBV9 and TRBJ2-1; D is tentatively TRBD1 or TRBD2 (6 bases each). The CDR3 runs 15 residues. Germline V gene data show CDR1 as SGDLS and CDR2 as YYNGEE. The CDR3 protein is CTSSVVGGGDNEQFF. Here the CDR3 DNA reads TGTACCAGCAGCGTAGTGGGGGGCGGCGACAATGAGCAGTTCTTC.

Worth noting for this clonotype: The germline gene is not matched at one end of the junction; a read error may be the cause. V gene TRBV20-1 combines with J gene TRBJ2-2, with D unclear. This CDR3 contains 11 residues. Germline V gene lookup returns CDR1 DFQATT and CDR2 SNEGSKA (reference sequence). This chain's CDR3 is CSARVVGELFF. Written as DNA, the CDR3 is TGCAGTGCGAGAGTGGTCGGGGAGCTGTTTTTT.

This sequence joins TRBV3-1 and TRBJ1-4, with D perhaps matching TRBD1 (6 bases). The length of the CDR3 is 16 residues. In germline, CDR1 is LGHDT, CDR2 YNNKEL (reference sequence). V was cut by 2 bases and J by 0 bases, with 10 bases left in between. The CDR3 loop reads CASSQPRQATNEKLFF. In nucleotides, the CDR3 is TGTGCCAGCAGCCAACCGAGACAGGCAACTAATGAAAAACTGTTTTTT.

As concerns this clonotype: As the CDR3 is not closed by the conserved phenylalanine or tryptophan, this likely results from a read error. The genes are TRBV12-3 or TRBV12-4 and TRBJ1-1; 7 positions agree with TRBD1. V was pared by 6 bases and J by 4 bases, with 8 bases of the junction left unmatched. The CDR3 contains 14 residues. The CDR3 DNA sequence: TGTGCCAGCAGCCGGACAGGTGGGAGCACTGAAGCTTTCTTG. Its protein product is CASSRTGGSTEAFL.